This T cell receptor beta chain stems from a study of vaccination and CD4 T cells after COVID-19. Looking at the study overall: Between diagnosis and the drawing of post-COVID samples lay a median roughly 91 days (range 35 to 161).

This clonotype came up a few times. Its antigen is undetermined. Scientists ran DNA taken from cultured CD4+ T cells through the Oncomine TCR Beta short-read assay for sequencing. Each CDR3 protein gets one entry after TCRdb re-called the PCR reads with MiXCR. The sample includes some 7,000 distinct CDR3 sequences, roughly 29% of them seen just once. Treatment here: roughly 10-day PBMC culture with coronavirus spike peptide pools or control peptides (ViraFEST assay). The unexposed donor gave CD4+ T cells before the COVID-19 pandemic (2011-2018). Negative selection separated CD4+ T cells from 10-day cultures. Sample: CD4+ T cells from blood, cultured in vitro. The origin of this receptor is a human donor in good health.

In DNA form, the CDR3 reads TGTGCCAGTAGCCTCAGCGCAGGCTTTAGCAATCAGCCCCAGCATTTT. This translates into CASSLSAGFSNQPQHF. The chain employs TRBV19 and TRBJ1-5, with D unresolved. Germline V lookup: CDR1 LNHDA, CDR2 SQIVND (reference sequence). V gave up 6 bases and J gave up 0 bases, with 15 bases separating them. The CDR3 length is 16 residues.